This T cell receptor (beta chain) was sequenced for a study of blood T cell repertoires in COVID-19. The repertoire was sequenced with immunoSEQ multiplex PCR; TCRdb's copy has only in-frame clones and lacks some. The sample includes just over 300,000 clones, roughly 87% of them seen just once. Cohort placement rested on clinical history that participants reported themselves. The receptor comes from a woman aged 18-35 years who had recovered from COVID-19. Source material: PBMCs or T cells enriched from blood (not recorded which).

CDR3: CATSGGRGSNQPQHF. The CDR3 DNA reads TGTGCCACCAGTGGGGGGAGGGGATCCAATCAGCCCCAGCATTTT. The J gene is TRBJ1-5, the V gene TRBV24-1; tentative D call: TRBD1 (5 bases). The germline gives CDR1 KGHDR, CDR2 SFDVKD. The CDR3 consists of 15 residues. Trimming shortened V by 5 bases and J by 3 bases, and 13 bases separated the two germline ends.